The 20 T cell receptor beta chains below were found in one sample sequenced in a study of blood T cell repertoires in COVID-19. Sequencing was performed with immunoSEQ multiplex PCR; in TCRdb, only in-frame clones are kept and a portion is missing. Of about 300,000 clones detected, 80% to 95% appear once; the ten largest clones hold 6% to 7%. Sequenced: peripheral blood. The receptors originated from a woman aged 25 to 39 with COVID-19, enrolled during active disease.

The chain carries TRBV30 and TRBJ2-7; perhaps TRBD2 as D (6 bases). Germline CDR1 is GTSNPN and CDR2 is SVGIG (reference sequence). The CDR3 is made up of 13 amino acids. This CDR3 reads CAGNWRDSYEQYF. The CDR3 DNA sequence: TGTGCTGGAAACTGGCGGGACTCCTACGAGCAGTACTTC.

The chain employs TRBV2 and TRBJ1-5; 7 positions agree with TRBD1. There are 16 residues in the CDR3. Germline assignment: CDR1 SNHLY and CDR2 FYNNEI. V lost 4 bases to trimming and J lost 4 bases; unmatched junction nucleotides: 10. The CDR3 loop is CASSATGDSGNQPQHF. The CDR3 DNA reads TGTGCCAGCAGTGCTACAGGGGATAGTGGTAATCAGCCCCAGCATTTT. The full variable domain, with the rest looked up from reference TRBV2 and TRBJ1-5, is EPEVTQTPSHQVTQMGQEVILRCVPISNHLYFYWYRQILGQKVEFLVSFYNNEISEKSEIFDDQFSVERPDGSNFTLKIRSTKLEDSAMYFCASSATGDSGNQPQHFGDGTRLSIL.

The chain joins TRBV3-1 (or the pseudogene TRBV3-2) to TRBJ1-4, with D unclear. Germline CDR1 LGHDT, CDR2 YNNKEL (reference sequence). V was trimmed by 1 base and J by 5 bases, leaving 5 bases between them. The CDR3 has 13 residues. For the CDR3, the DNA is TGTGCCAGCAGCCAAGTGAGAAATGAAAAACTGTTTTTT. It translates to CASSQVRNEKLFF.

This chain joins TRBV7-2 and TRBJ1-5, with 8 bases matching TRBD1. Germline V gives CDR1 SGHTA, CDR2 FQGNSA. V was pared by 1 base and J by 5 bases, with 16 bases of the junction left unmatched. The CDR3 has 19 amino acids. The CDR3 loop is CASSLGIVRGPEADQPQHF. In nucleotides, the CDR3 is TGTGCCAGCAGCTTAGGGATCGTCAGGGGGCCTGAAGCGGATCAGCCCCAGCATTTT.

The chain is built from TRBV2 and TRBJ2-1, with D uncertain. Trimming pared 7 bases from V and 0 bases from J, leaving 13 bases between. The CDR3 runs to 15 residues. Germline V gene data show CDR1 as SNHLY and CDR2 as FYNNEI. CDR3 DNA sequence: TGTGCCAGCACAAAAGAGAAACTCTCCTACAATGAGCAGTTCTTC. The encoded protein is CASTKEKLSYNEQFF.

The rearrangement uses TRBV9 and TRBJ2-1; D is undetermined. Germline lookup yields CDR1 SGDLS and CDR2 YYNGEE. V shed 0 bases and J shed 5 bases, with 6 bases lying between them. The CDR3 extends over 13 amino acids. CDR3 coding DNA: TGTGCCAGCAGCGTAGGTTCCAACAATGAGCAGTTCTTC. Translation gives CASSVGSNNEQFF.

The CDR3 region is CASSIAGGHRDGYTF. Here the CDR3 DNA reads TGTGCCAGTAGTATAGCCGGCGGCCACAGGGATGGCTACACCTTC. The chain joins TRBV19 to TRBJ1-2; a weak D match, TRBD1 (6 bases). The CDR3 is 15 amino acids. Trimming took off 1 base at V and 6 bases at J, with 15 bases between the two ends. Germline-derived CDR1 and CDR2 are LNHDA and SQIVND (reference sequence).

The genes are TRBV28 and TRBJ1-6, with 10 bases identical to TRBD1. V shed 2 bases, J shed 8 bases, and the junction held 12 bases outside the gene matches. The CDR3 totals 18 residues. Germline CDR1 reads MDHEN; CDR2 reads SYDVKM. CDR3 nucleotides: TGTGCCAGCAGTTTAAGACAGGGGGCGCCGGGTTCGGATTCACCCCTCCACTTT. Its protein is CASSLRQGAPGSDSPLHF.

V usage is TRBV10-3 and J usage is TRBJ1-2, with 8 bases identical to TRBD1. The CDR3 runs 14 residues. V shed 8 bases and J 8 bases; nucleotides not matched to a gene: 13. Per germline, CDR1 ENHRY and CDR2 SYGVKD. The CDR3 loop is CAIEAPQGAEGYTF. For the CDR3, the DNA is TGTGCCATCGAAGCCCCCCAGGGGGCTGAAGGCTACACCTTC.

The chain links TRBV6-5 to TRBJ1-4; D remains ambiguous. Germline V gene sequence: CDR1 MNHEY, CDR2 SVGAGI. The V and J ends lost 5 bases and 6 bases respectively, with 16 bases between them. CDR3 size: 15 residues. The CDR3 protein is CASSPRNLRHEKLFF. For the CDR3, the DNA is TGTGCCAGCAGTCCCAGGAACCTAAGACATGAAAAACTGTTTTTT.

The chain links TRBV28 to TRBJ1-5, with 8 bases identical to TRBD1. Trimming took 4 bases from V and 3 from J; bases not matched to a gene: 8. The CDR3 runs 16 residues. Germline V gene sequence: CDR1 MDHEN, CDR2 SYDVKM. CDR3 sequence reads: CASSSPGTGTNQPQHF. CDR3 bases: TGTGCCAGCAGTTCGCCCGGGACAGGCACCAATCAGCCCCAGCATTTT.

The V gene is TRBV6-6, the J gene TRBJ1-1, with 9 bases aligning to TRBD1. The V and J ends lost 11 bases and 4 bases, in that order; junction bases with no gene match: 11. The germline V gene encodes CDR1 MNHNY and CDR2 SVGAGI (reference sequence). There are 14 residues in the CDR3. The CDR3 sequence: CAGHGTGLSTEAFF. The CDR3 region has the DNA TGTGCCGGGCATGGGACAGGGCTTTCCACTGAAGCTTTCTTT.

The J gene is TRBJ2-2, the V gene TRBV5-1, with 11 bases matching TRBD2. The CDR3 is 17 residues long. Germline V gives CDR1 SGHRS, CDR2 YFSETQ. V was pared by 2 bases and J by 8 bases, with 11 bases of the junction left unmatched. CDR3 sequence: CASSFGRLAGTTGELFF. CDR3 coding DNA: TGCGCCAGCAGCTTCGGGAGACTAGCGGGGACAACAGGGGAGCTGTTTTTT. Full variable domain (remainder filled in from reference TRBV5-1 and TRBJ2-2): KAGVTQTPRYLIKTRGQQVTLSCSPISGHRSVSWYQQTPGQGLQFLFEYFSETQRNKGNFPGRFSGRQFSNSRSEMNVSTLELGDSALYLCASSFGRLAGTTGELFFGEGSRLTVL.

The CDR3 coding sequence is TGTGCCAGCAGCCCGGGGCGGGGCATAGACACCTTC. As protein: CASSPGRGIDTF. The genes are TRBV7-9 and TRBJ1-2, with TRBD1 as a possible D gene (5 bases). The CDR3 covers 12 residues. Per the germline V gene, CDR1 is SEHNR and CDR2 is FQNEAQ (reference sequence). V was clipped by 5 bases and J by 12 bases, with 16 bases between them.

This chain's CDR3 is CASSLGPTGELFF. CDR3 bases: TGTGCCAGCAGCTTGGGGCCCACCGGGGAGCTGTTTTTT. The chain couples TRBV5-4 to TRBJ2-2; D is unclear. Trimming took off 0 bases at V and 4 bases at J, with 4 bases between the two ends. The CDR3 covers 13 residues. The germline gives CDR1 SGHNT, CDR2 YYREEE (reference sequence).

The rearrangement joins TRBV15 to TRBJ2-1, with 9 bases lining up with TRBD2. J lost 7 bases, V lost 5 bases, and 9 bases had no gene match. This CDR3 contains 15 residues. Germline V lookup: CDR1 LNHNV, CDR2 YYDKDF (reference sequence). The CDR3 DNA is TGTGCCACCAGCCCTCCTGGGGCGGGAGGGAATGAGCAGTTCTTC. Translation: CATSPPGAGGNEQFF.

V and J are TRBV7-2 and TRBJ2-7, with TRBD2 identical over 13 bases. Germline trimming cut 5 bases from V and 6 bases from J; bases unmatched to any gene: 1. This CDR3 spans 13 amino acids. Germline V gives CDR1 SGHTA, CDR2 FQGNSA. As DNA, the CDR3 is TGTGCCAGCAGCCGACTAGCGGGAGGCGAGCAGTACTTC. Its protein is CASSRLAGGEQYF.

As concerns this clone: Other DNA variants within this sample encode the same CDR3. V usage is TRBV5-1 and J usage is TRBJ2-5; perhaps TRBD1 as D (6 bases). The CDR3 spans 14 residues. V was clipped by 0 bases and J by 4 bases, with 10 bases between them. Per germline, CDR1 SGHRS and CDR2 YFSETQ. The CDR3: CASSLAGQPETQYF. CDR3 DNA: TGCGCCAGCAGCTTGGCCGGACAGCCAGAGACCCAGTACTTC. Complete variable domain (other parts from reference TRBV5-1 and TRBJ2-5): KAGVTQTPRYLIKTRGQQVTLSCSPISGHRSVSWYQQTPGQGLQFLFEYFSETQRNKGNFPGRFSGRQFSNSRSEMNVSTLELGDSALYLCASSLAGQPETQYFGPGTRLLVL.

This sequence joins TRBV3-1 (or the pseudogene TRBV3-2) and TRBJ1-1, with TRBD1 matching 7 bases. CDR1 and CDR2 from the germline V gene are LGHDT and YNNKEL (reference sequence). V was clipped by 4 bases and J by 3 bases; unmatched bases: 5. The CDR3 has 14 amino acids. The CDR3 sequence: CASSLLRGDTEAFF. The CDR3 DNA reads as TGTGCCAGCAGCCTCCTCAGGGGGGACACTGAAGCTTTCTTT.

The rearrangement uses TRBV3-1 (or the pseudogene TRBV3-2) and TRBJ1-6, with D perhaps TRBD1 (6 bases). Germline loops: CDR1 LGHDT, CDR2 YNNKEL (reference sequence). V was trimmed by 4 bases and J by 10 bases, leaving 14 bases between them. CDR3 size: 14 residues. The CDR3 DNA is TGTGCCAGCAGCCCGGGACATAAGAACTCACCCCTCCACTTT. Protein sequence: CASSPGHKNSPLHF.